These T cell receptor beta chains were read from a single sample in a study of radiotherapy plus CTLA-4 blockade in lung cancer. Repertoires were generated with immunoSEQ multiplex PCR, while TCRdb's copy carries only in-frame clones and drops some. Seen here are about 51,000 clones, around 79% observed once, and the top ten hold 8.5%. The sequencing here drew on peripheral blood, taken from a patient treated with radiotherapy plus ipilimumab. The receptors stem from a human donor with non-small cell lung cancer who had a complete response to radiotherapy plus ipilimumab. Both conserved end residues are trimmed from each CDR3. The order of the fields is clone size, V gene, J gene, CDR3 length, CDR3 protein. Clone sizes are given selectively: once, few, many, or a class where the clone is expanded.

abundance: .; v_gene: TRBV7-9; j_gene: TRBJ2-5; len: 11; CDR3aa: ASSSLGGKTQY
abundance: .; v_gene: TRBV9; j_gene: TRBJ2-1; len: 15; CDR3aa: ASSVAQGLAGNNEQF
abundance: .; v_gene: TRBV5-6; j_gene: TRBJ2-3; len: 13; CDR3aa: ASSIQGYSTDTQY
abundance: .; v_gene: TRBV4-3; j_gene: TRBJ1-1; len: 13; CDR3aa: ASSPSDRMNTEAF
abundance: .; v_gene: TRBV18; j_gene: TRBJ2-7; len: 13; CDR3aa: ASSPPDRVSYEQY
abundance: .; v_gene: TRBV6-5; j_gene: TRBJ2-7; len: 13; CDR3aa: ASSPGTFLPYEQY
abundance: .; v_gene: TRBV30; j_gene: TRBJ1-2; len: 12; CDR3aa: AWSVNRGFGGYT
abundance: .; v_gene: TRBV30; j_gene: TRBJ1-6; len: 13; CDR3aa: AWSPRTGDNSPLH
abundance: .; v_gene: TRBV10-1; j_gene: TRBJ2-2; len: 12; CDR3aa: ASSGSLNTGELF
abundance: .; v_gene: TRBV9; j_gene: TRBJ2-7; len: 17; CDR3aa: ASSPDPLNWDRDSYEQY
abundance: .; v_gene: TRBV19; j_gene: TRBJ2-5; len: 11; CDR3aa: ASSIRGEETQY
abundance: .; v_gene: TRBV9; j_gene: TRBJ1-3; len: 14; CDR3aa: ASSVGFFETGNTIY
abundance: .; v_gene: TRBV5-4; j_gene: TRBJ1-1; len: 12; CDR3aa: ASSFVQGDTEAF
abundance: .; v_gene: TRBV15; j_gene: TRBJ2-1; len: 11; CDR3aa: ATSNDRDNEQF
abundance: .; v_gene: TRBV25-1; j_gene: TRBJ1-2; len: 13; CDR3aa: ASTPSGDRAYGYT
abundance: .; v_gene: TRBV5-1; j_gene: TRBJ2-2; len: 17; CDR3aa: ASSLAMAAGGSGAGELF
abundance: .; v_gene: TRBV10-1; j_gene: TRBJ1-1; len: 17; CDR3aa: ASSESGVLYGTTNTEAF
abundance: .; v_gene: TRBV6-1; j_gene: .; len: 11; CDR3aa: ASSKALTYEQY
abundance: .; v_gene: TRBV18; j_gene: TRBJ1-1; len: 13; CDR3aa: ASSPPGGLRSEAF
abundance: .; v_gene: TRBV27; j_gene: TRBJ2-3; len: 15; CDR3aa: ASSPINSGRRADTQY
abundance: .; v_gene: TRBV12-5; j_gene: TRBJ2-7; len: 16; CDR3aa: ASGLVRIRTESSYEQY
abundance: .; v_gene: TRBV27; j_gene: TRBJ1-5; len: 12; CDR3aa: ASSLTGGDQPQH
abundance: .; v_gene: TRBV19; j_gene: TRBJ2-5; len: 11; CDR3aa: ASRQGGEETQY
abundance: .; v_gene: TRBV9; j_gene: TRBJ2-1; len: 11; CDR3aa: ASSIISRGEQF
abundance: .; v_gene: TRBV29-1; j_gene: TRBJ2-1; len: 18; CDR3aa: SGGGGTSGSWGASYNEQF
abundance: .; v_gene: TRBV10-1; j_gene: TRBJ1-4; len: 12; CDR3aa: ASSEVRGSEKLF
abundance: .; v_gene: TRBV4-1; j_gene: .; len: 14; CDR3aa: ASSQDLAGSSYEQY
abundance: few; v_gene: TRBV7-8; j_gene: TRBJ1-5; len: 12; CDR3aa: ASSLGGPNQPQH
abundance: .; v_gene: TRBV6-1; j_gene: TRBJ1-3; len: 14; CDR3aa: ASSEAGQGVGNTIY
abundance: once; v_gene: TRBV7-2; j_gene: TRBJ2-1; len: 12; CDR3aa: ASSYAQGGNEQF
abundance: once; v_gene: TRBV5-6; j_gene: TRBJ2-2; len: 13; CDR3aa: ASSLRTTNTGELF